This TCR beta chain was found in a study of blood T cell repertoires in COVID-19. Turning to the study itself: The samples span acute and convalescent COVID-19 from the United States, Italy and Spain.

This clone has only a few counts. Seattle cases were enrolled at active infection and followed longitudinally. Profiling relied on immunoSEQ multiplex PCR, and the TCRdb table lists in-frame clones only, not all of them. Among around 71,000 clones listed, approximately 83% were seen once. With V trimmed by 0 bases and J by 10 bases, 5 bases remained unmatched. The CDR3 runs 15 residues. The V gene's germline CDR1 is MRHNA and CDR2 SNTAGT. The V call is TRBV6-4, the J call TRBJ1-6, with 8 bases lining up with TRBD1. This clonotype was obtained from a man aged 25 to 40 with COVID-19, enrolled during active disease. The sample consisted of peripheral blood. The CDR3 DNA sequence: TGTGCCAGCAGTGACTCATCTGCAGGGGGCTCACCCCTCCACTTT. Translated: CASSDSSAGGSPLHF.